This T cell receptor beta chain is drawn from a study of cytomegalovirus exposure and HLA in healthy donors. Study at large: Around 79 million unique TCRs, all from HLA-typed donors, were included in an early release of the data.

Study conclusions and caveats: In a later analysis, several top co-occurrence clusters appeared linked to parvovirus B19, influenza, CMV and Epstein-Barr virus. A few CMV-associated chains proved CMV antigen-specific in vitro.

With respect to this clone: Antigen: not known.

PCR involved 60 Vbeta and 13 Jbeta primers. Profiled with immunoSEQ multiplex PCR; TCRdb holds only in-frame clones, not every one. The sample carries some 120,000 clones, 73% recorded once. The specimen sequenced was PBMCs. This receptor was taken from a woman between 35 and 50 years old in good health and CMV-seropositive.

This chain's CDR3 is CASSSPRRGGRFNEQFF. CDR3 in DNA: TGTGCCAGCAGCTCGCCCCGCCGGGGGGGACGTTTCAATGAGCAGTTCTTC. This chain connects TRBV7-8 to TRBJ2-1, with 8 bases matching TRBD2. The V gene's germline CDR1 is SGHVS and CDR2 FQNEAQ. After removal of 4 bases from V and 6 bases from J, the junction contained 14 bases not matched to a gene. There are 17 residues in the CDR3.